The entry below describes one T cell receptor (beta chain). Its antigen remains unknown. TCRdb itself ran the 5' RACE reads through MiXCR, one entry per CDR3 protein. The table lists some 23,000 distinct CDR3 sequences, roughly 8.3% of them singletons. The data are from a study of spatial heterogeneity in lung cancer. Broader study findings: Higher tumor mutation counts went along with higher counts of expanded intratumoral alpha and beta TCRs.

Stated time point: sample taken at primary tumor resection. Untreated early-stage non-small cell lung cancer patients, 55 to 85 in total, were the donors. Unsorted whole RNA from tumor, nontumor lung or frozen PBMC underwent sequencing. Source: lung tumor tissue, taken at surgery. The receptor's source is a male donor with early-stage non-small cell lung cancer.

DNA for the CDR3: TGTGCCTGGAGTGTTGGAGGGGGGTCTGGGGCCAACGTCCTGACTTTC. This gives the protein CAWSVGGGSGANVLTF. The rearrangement joins TRBV30 to TRBJ2-6; either TRBD1 or TRBD2 may supply D (6 bases each). Germline V gene data show CDR1 as GTSNPN and CDR2 as SVGIG (reference sequence). This CDR3 spans 16 amino acids. Trimming took off 0 bases at V and 1 base at J, with 10 bases between the two ends.